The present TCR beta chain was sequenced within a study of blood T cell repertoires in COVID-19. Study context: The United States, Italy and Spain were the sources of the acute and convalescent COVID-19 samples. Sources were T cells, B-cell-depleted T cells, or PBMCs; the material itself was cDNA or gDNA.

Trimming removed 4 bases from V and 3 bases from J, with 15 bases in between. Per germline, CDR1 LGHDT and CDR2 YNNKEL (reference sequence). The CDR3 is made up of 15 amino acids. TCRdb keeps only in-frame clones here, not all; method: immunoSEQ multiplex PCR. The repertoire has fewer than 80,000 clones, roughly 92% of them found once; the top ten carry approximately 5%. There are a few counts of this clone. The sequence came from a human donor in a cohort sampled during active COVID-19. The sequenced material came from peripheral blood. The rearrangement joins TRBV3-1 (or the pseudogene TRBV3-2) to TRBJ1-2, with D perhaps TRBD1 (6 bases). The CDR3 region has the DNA TGTGCCAGCAGCCCTTTACAGGGAATGGACTATGGCTACACCTTC. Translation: CASSPLQGMDYGYTF.